This T cell receptor beta chain was identified during a study of CD8+ T cells in alopecia areata. This clone was detected a few times. The antigen is not known. cDNA serving as the sequencing template came from extracted, reverse transcribed RNA. Measured with immunoSEQ multiplex PCR; TCRdb has only the in-frame clones, and not every one. The table lists around 29,000 clones, around two thirds of them singletons, with roughly 18% in the top ten. CDR3 length equals 13 residues. CDR1 MNHEY and CDR2 SMNVEV come from the germline V gene (reference sequence). V gave up 5 bases and J gave up 0 bases, with 8 bases separating them. Study-wide results and caveats: Scalp lesions, especially in alopecia totalis/universalis, had higher clonality than normal scalp.

This chain connects TRBV27 to TRBJ2-7, with D perhaps matching TRBD1 (5 bases). This sequence originates from a human donor with alopecia areata. Sequencing was done on a sample of NKG2D-high CD8+ T cells sorted from blood. DNA for the CDR3: TGTGCCAGCAGTACGACAGTCTCCTACGAGCAGTACTTC. Amino acid sequence: CASSTTVSYEQYF.